This T cell receptor (beta chain) was sequenced during a study of identical twins. CDR1 and CDR2 from the germline V gene are MNHEY and SMNVEV (reference sequence). The V gene lost 1 base and the J gene lost 1 base, with 4 bases spanning the gap. The CDR3 covers 13 residues. A universal primer site came from template switching; cDNA carried unique molecular identifiers. One entry per CDR3 protein, called by TCRdb with MiXCR from the 5' RACE reads. The data show hundreds of thousands of distinct CDR3 sequences, 5.5% to 7.5% seen once. There are many counts of this clonotype. The V and J genes are TRBV27 and TRBJ1-1, with D uncertain. Specimen: naive T cells sorted from blood. The clonotype was recovered from a man younger than 30 in good health. CDR3 residues: CASSLFENTEAFF. The CDR3 bases are TGTGCCAGCAGTTTATTTGAGAACACTGAAGCTTTCTTT.